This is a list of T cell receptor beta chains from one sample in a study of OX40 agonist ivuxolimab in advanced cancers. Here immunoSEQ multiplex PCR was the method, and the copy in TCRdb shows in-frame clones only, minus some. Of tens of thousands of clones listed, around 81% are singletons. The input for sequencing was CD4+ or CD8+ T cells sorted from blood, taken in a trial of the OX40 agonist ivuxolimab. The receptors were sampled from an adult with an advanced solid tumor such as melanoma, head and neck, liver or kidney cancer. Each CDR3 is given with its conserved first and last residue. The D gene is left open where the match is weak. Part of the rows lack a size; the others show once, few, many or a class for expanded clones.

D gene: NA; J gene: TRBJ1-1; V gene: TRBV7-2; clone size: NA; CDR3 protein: CASSFYNTEAFF; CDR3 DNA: TGTGCCAGCAGCTTCTACAACACTGAAGCTTTCTTT
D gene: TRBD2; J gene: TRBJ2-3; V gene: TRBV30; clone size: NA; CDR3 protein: CAWIPGGGSDTQYF; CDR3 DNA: TGTGCCTGGATCCCGGGGGGGGGCTCAGATACGCAGTATTTT
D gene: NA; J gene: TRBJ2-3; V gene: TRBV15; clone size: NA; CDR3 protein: CATSSAGIADTQYF; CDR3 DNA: TGTGCCACCAGCAGCGCAGGGATTGCAGATACGCAGTATTTT
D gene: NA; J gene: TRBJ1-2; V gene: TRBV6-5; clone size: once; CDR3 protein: CASSLTVKYGYTF; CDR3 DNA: TGTGCCAGCAGCTTGACAGTCAAGTATGGCTACACCTTC
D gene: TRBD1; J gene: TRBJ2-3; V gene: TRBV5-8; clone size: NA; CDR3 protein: CASTRRGLVTDTQYF; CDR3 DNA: TGTGCCAGCACCCGCAGGGGGCTTGTCACAGATACGCAGTATTTT
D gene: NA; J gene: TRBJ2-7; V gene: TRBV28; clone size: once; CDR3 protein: CASSSGSPYEQYF; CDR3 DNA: TGTGCCAGCAGTTCCGGAAGTCCCTACGAGCAGTACTTC
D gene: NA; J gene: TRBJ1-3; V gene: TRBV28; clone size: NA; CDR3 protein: CASSLRGAGNTIYF; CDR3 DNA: TGTGCCAGCAGTTTACGGGGGGCTGGAAACACCATATATTTT
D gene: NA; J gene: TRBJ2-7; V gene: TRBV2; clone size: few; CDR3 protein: CASSEIRDEQYF; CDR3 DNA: TGTGCCAGCAGTGAGATCAGGGACGAGCAGTACTTC
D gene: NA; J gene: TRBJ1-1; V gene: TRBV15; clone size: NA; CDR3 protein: CATSRVWGVMNTEAFF; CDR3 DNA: TGTGCCACCAGCAGAGTGTGGGGAGTGATGAACACTGAAGCTTTCTTT
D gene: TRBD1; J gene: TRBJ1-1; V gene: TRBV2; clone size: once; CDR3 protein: CASITRGQGMNTEAFF; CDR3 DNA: TGTGCCAGCATCACCCGGGGACAGGGAATGAACACTGAAGCTTTCTTT
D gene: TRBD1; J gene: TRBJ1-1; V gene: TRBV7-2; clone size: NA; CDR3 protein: CASSVGTGGTAFF; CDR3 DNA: TGTGCCAGCAGCGTAGGGACAGGGGGTACAGCTTTCTTT
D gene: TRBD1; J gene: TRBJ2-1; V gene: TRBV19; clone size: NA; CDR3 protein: CASSIPGQGNHEQFF; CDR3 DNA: TGTGCCAGTAGTATTCCGGGACAGGGTAACCATGAGCAGTTCTTC
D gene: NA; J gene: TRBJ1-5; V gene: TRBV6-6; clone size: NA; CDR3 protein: CASSLRDLMGQPQHF; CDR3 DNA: TGTGCCAGCAGTCTCCGGGACTTAATGGGGCAGCCCCAGCATTTT
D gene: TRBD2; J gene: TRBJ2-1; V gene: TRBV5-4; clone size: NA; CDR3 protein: CASSLEAGGDNEQFF; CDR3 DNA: TGTGCCAGCAGCTTGGAGGCGGGAGGGGACAATGAGCAGTTCTTC
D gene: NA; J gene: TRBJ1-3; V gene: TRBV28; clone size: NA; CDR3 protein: CASSLWSGSYTGNTIYF; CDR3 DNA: TGTGCCAGCAGTTTATGGTCAGGGAGCTATACTGGAAACACCATATATTTT
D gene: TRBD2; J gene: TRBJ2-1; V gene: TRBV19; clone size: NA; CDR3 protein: CASSTWDYLSSYNEQFF; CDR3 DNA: TGTGCCAGTAGTACTTGGGACTATCTCTCCTCCTACAATGAGCAGTTCTTC
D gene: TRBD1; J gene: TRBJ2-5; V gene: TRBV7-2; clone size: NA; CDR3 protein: CASSKRTGSETQYF; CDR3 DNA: TGTGCCAGCAGCAAACGGACAGGGTCCGAGACCCAGTACTTC
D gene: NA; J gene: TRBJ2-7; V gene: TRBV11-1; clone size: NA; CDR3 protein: CASSLGSSRGAYEQYF; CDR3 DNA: TGTGCCAGCAGCTTAGGGTCCTCGCGGGGCGCCTACGAGCAGTACTTC
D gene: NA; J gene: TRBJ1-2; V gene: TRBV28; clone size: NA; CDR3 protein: CASSLSPGRGYGYTF; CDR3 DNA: TGTGCCAGCAGTTTATCACCGGGACGGGGCTATGGCTACACCTTC
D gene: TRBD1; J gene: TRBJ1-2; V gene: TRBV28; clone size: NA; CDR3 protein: CASSLEGARGYTF; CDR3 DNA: TGTGCCAGCAGTTTAGAGGGGGCACGTGGCTACACCTTC
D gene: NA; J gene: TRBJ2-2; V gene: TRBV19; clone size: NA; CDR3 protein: CASSIRRDTGELFF; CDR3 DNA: TGTGCCAGTAGTATTCGCAGGGACACCGGGGAGCTGTTTTTT
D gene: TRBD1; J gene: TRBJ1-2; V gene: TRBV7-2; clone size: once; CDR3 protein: CASSLAPRTGGDYGYTF; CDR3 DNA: TGTGCCAGCAGCTTAGCACCTAGGACAGGGGGCGACTATGGCTACACCTTC
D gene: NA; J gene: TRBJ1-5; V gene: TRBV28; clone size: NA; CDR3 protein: CASSGGLGSNQPQHF; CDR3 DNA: TGTGCCAGCAGTGGGGGCCTGGGCAGCAATCAGCCCCAGCATTTT
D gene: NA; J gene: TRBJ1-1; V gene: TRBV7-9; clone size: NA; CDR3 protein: CASSLVRVTEAFF; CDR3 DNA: TGTGCCAGCAGCTTAGTAAGGGTCACTGAAGCTTTCTTT
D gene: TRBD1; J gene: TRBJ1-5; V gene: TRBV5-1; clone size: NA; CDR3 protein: CASSSGQGDQPQHF; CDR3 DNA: TGCGCCAGCAGCTCCGGACAGGGAGATCAGCCCCAGCATTTT
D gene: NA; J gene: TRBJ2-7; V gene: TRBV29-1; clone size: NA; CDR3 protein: CSGGGQAPYEQYF; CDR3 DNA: TGCAGCGGGGGGGGACAGGCCCCCTACGAGCAGTACTTC
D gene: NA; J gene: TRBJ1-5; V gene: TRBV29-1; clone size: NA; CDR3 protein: CSVGSNSNQPQHF; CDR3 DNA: TGCAGCGTTGGATCCAATAGCAATCAGCCCCAGCATTTT
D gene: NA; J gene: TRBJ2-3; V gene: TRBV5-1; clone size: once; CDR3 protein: CASSLVLAPGTDTQYF; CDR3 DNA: TGCGCCAGCAGCTTGGTATTGGCGCCTGGCACAGATACGCAGTATTTT